Listed below are T cell receptor beta chains from one sample, sequenced in a study of T cells after yellow fever vaccination. TCRdb passed the 5' RACE reads through MiXCR, listing each CDR3 protein once. Here the sample spans over 65,000 distinct CDR3 sequences, approximately 12% being singletons. This specimen consisted of CD8+ T cells not binding an NS4B(214-222) dextramer, sorted from PBMCs, obtained about 21 days after the first yellow fever vaccination. These receptors were taken from a young man who received the YFV17D yellow fever vaccine. Each CDR3 is given with its conserved first and last residue. A D gene is named only where the DNA matches it firmly. Where a row states a size, it is once, few, many or the class of an expanded clone; other rows omit it.

.,.,TRBJ2-1,TRBV4-3,TGCACCAGCAGCCCGGTGATCTACAATGAGCAGTTCTTC,CTSSPVIYNEQFF
few,.,TRBJ1-2,TRBV7-6,TGTGCCAGCAGCTTGAGTTATGGGACCGTCGATGAAAACTATGGCTACACCTTC,CASSLSYGTVDENYGYTF
few,.,TRBJ2-1,TRBV9,TGTGCCAGCAGCGTAGGACCTCTGTCGGTAGGGGAGCAGTTCTTC,CASSVGPLSVGEQFF
.,.,TRBJ2-1,TRBV29-1,TGCAGCGTTGAAACAGGGTACAATGAGCAGTTCTTC,CSVETGYNEQFF
many,TRBD1,TRBJ2-3,TRBV6-1,TGTGCCAGCAGTGAAGCTCAGGGGGAAAAAGCAGATACGCAGTATTTT,CASSEAQGEKADTQYF
few,TRBD2,TRBJ2-5,TRBV7-2,TGTGCCAGCAGCTTTCGGGGGGACCAGTACTTC,CASSFRGDQYF
.,TRBD2,TRBJ2-1,TRBV5-1,TGCGCCAGCAGCTACCGGACTAGCGTCAATGAGCAGTTCTTC,CASSYRTSVNEQFF
few,TRBD2,TRBJ2-7,TRBV29-1,TGCAGCGTTCTGGGGCTAGCGGGGGTCTCCTACGAGCAGTACTTC,CSVLGLAGVSYEQYF
.,TRBD2,TRBJ2-3,TRBV7-6,TGTGCCAGCAGCCAAGGACTAGCGGTGTACACAGATACGCAGTATTTT,CASSQGLAVYTDTQYF
few,.,TRBJ2-5,TRBV4-1,TGCGCCAGCAGCCCTCGGGAACTCCTCCAAGAGACCCAGTACTTC,CASSPRELLQETQYF
few,.,TRBJ1-5,TRBV30,TGTGCCTGGAGTGAGGGATCTCCGCCCCAGCATTTT,CAWSEGSPPQHF
.,.,TRBJ2-1,TRBV28,TGTGCCAGCAGTCCGCACCGGGACCCAGATAATGAGCAGTTCTTC,CASSPHRDPDNEQFF
.,.,TRBJ1-2,TRBV12-3/TRBV12-4,TGTGCCAGCAGTCAAGTCCCAGGGTATGGCTACACCTTC,CASSQVPGYGYTF
.,TRBD2,TRBJ2-1,TRBV24-1,TGTGCCACCAGTGAATGGGGGGAGGGGGAGCAGTTCTTC,CATSEWGEGEQFF
.,.,TRBJ2-2,TRBV7-2,TGTGCCAGCAGCGGGGGGCCTAACACCGGGGAGCTGTTTTTT,CASSGGPNTGELFF
.,.,TRBJ2-1,TRBV4-3,TGCGCCAGCAGCCAAGGGATTCGGGGTTTGGATGAGCAGTTCTTC,CASSQGIRGLDEQFF
.,.,TRBJ2-5,TRBV20-1,TGCAGTGCTAGAGATCTATGGGAAGAGACCCAGTACTTC,CSARDLWEETQYF
few,TRBD1,TRBJ2-1,TRBV24-1,TGTGCCTCCTCGGGACAGGTTTACAATGAGCAGTTCTTC,CASSGQVYNEQFF
.,TRBD1,TRBJ2-7,TRBV4-3,TGCGCCAGCAGCCAAGATCCCGCGGGACAGGGGGCTCCGTTAGGCGACGAGCAGTACTTC,CASSQDPAGQGAPLGDEQYF
once,TRBD2,TRBJ2-1,TRBV7-9,TGTGCCAGCAGCTTATGGACTAGCGGGGGATACTACAATGAGCAGTTCTTC,CASSLWTSGGYYNEQFF
few,TRBD1,TRBJ1-2,TRBV6-1,TGTGCCAGCCCACTATGGGACAGCCGGGGAGCTAACTATGGCTACACCTTC,CASPLWDSRGANYGYTF
.,TRBD2,TRBJ2-3,TRBV5-8,TGTGCCAGCAGCTCGGGACTAGCGGACACAGATACGCAGTATTTT,CASSSGLADTDTQYF
.,.,TRBJ1-1,TRBV6-5,TGTGCCAGCAGGGCAGTATTGGGGGGAGCTTTCTTT,CASRAVLGGAFF
.,.,TRBJ2-1,TRBV4-1,TGCGCCAGCAGCCAAGTCACGGCGGGGGCGATCGATGAGCAGTTCTTC,CASSQVTAGAIDEQFF
.,TRBD1,TRBJ1-1,TRBV7-8,TGTGCCAGCAGCTTAGTGACAGGGGGCAACGAAGCTTTCTTT,CASSLVTGGNEAFF
.,TRBD2,TRBJ2-1,TRBV7-9,TGTGCCAGCAGCCACGTTAGCGGGGGGCCTGATGAGCAGTTCTTC,CASSHVSGGPDEQFF
.,.,TRBJ2-2,TRBV5-1,TGCGCCAGCAGAAACAGGGACACCGGGGAGCTGTTTTTT,CASRNRDTGELFF
.,.,TRBJ2-3,TRBV9,TGTGCCAGCAGCGTCACAGGGAGCACAGATACGCAGTATTTT,CASSVTGSTDTQYF
few,.,TRBJ2-1,TRBV7-2,TGTGCCAGCAGCTACTCGTCCGTTGCTTACAATGAGCAGTTCTTC,CASSYSSVAYNEQFF
.,.,TRBJ1-2,TRBV27,TGTGCCAGCAGTTGGACAGCTAACTATGGCTACACCTTC,CASSWTANYGYTF
few,.,TRBJ2-7,TRBV18,TGTGCCAGCTCACCAAGTCCCGCGGACGAGCAGTACTTC,CASSPSPADEQYF
.,TRBD1,TRBJ2-7,TRBV30,TGTGCCTGTACAGGGGCCTACGAGCAGTACTTC,CACTGAYEQYF
.,.,TRBJ1-3,TRBV18,TGTGCCAGCTCGCCCACGGAGGGTTTTGATGGAAACACCATATATTTT,CASSPTEGFDGNTIYF
.,.,TRBJ2-5,TRBV19,TGTGCCAGTAGTAACAGCCGCAGGGAACCCCAAGAGACCCAGTACTTC,CASSNSRREPQETQYF
.,.,TRBJ2-1,TRBV25-1,TGTGCCAGCAGTGAACAGGGCCCAGCCGCTCCTGGGCAGTTCTTC,CASSEQGPAAPGQFF
.,.,TRBJ2-5,TRBV7-2,TGTGCCAGCAGCTCCTGGACAGCCTCCGAAGAGACCCAGTACTTC,CASSSWTASEETQYF
.,TRBD1,TRBJ2-3,TRBV27,TGTGCCAGCAGTATAGGGGACAGGGTGCGGACAGATACGCAGTATTTT,CASSIGDRVRTDTQYF
.,.,TRBJ2-3,TRBV29-1,TGCAGCACGGACGGGACTGGAGGGGCGAATACAGATATGCAGTATTTT,CSTDGTGGANTDMQYF
few,.,TRBJ1-1,TRBV14,TGTGCCAGCAGCCAAGTGTCTGGGGCAGGCACTGAAGCTTTCTTT,CASSQVSGAGTEAFF
.,.,TRBJ2-3,TRBV6-2/TRBV6-3,TGTGCCAGCAGTTATCGGGGGCGGGGGCCAGATACGCAGTATTTT,CASSYRGRGPDTQYF
.,.,TRBJ2-2,TRBV19,TGTGCCAGTGCTCAGGAAGGCACCGGGGAGCTGTTTTTT,CASAQEGTGELFF
.,TRBD2,TRBJ2-2,TRBV9,TGTGCCAGCAGCACCCCAATAGCGGGGGGCAACACCGGGGAGCTGTTTTTT,CASSTPIAGGNTGELFF
.,TRBD2,TRBJ2-5,TRBV7-2,TGTGCCAGCAGCTCTAGCGGGGGGGCCGTTGAGACCCAGTACTTC,CASSSSGGAVETQYF
.,.,TRBJ2-1,TRBV6-2/TRBV6-3,TGTGCCAGCGGCCCAAACAATGAGCAGTTCTTC,CASGPNNEQFF
few,.,TRBJ2-5,TRBV7-9,TGTGCCAGCAGGAGACATGCGGGGGAGACCCAGTACTTC,CASRRHAGETQYF
.,TRBD2,TRBJ2-1,TRBV28,TGTGCCAGCACCTCCCTTGGACTAGCGGACAATGAGCAGTTCTTC,CASTSLGLADNEQFF
many,.,TRBJ2-1,TRBV12-3/TRBV12-4,TGTGCCAGCAGTTTCGGAGATGAGCAGTTCTTC,CASSFGDEQFF
.,.,TRBJ2-2,TRBV12-3/TRBV12-4,TGTGCCAGCAGTAGTTTGGGATTTACCGGGGAGCTGTTTTTT,CASSSLGFTGELFF
.,TRBD1,TRBJ2-7,TRBV27,TGTGCCAGCAGTTCCCGGGACAGGGGGGTCTACGAGCAGTACTTC,CASSSRDRGVYEQYF
.,.,TRBJ2-7,TRBV6-2/TRBV6-3,TGTGCCAGCAAGAGTGGTGAGCAGTACTTC,CASKSGEQYF
many,TRBD1,TRBJ2-2,TRBV6-2/TRBV6-3,TGTGCCAGCAGGACAGGGGACACCGGGGAGCTGTTTTTT,CASRTGDTGELFF
.,.,TRBJ1-1,TRBV7-9,TGTGCCAGCAGCCCCGCCCCGCGGGAGACAGCTTTCTTT,CASSPAPRETAFF
.,.,TRBJ1-5,TRBV7-9,TGTGCCAGCAGCTTAGTGGCAGGGGATGCTCAGCCCCAGCATTTT,CASSLVAGDAQPQHF
few,.,TRBJ1-1,TRBV5-5,TGTGCCAGCAGACCCTGGACGGCGAACACTGAAGCTTTCTTT,CASRPWTANTEAFF
few,TRBD2,TRBJ2-1,TRBV4-2,TGTGCCAGCAGCCAAGAAGATAGCGGGTCTGAGCAGTTCTTC,CASSQEDSGSEQFF
few,.,TRBJ2-1,TRBV5-1,TGCGCCAGCATCCGTCTGGGACAGGGCTCCTTAGGAAGCGGGGGGGAAGAGCAGTTCTTC,CASIRLGQGSLGSGGEEQFF
few,TRBD2,TRBJ2-7,TRBV5-4,TGTGCCAGCAGCATCCTAGCGGGGGGGCGTTACGAGCAGTACTTC,CASSILAGGRYEQYF
.,TRBD1,TRBJ1-1,TRBV4-3,TGCGCCAGCAGCCAAGATCAAGGGACAGGGCTAACCTACACTGAAGCTTTCTTT,CASSQDQGTGLTYTEAFF
.,.,TRBJ1-1,TRBV6-5,TGTGCCAGCGCCGAAAGAAACGCTGAAGCTTTCTTT,CASAERNAEAFF
many,.,TRBJ1-1,TRBV3-1,TGTGCCAGCAGCCAAGATCTTCCCGGGGGCGACGGCGCTTTCTTT,CASSQDLPGGDGAFF